Listed here are 10 T cell receptor beta chains from one sample, sequenced in a study of cytomegalovirus exposure and HLA in healthy donors. 60 Vbeta and 13 Jbeta primers were used in PCR. This table comes from immunoSEQ multiplex PCR, and its TCRdb copy is limited to in-frame clones, with some not included. The data hold roughly 190,000 clones, with around 81% observed a single time. The specimen sequenced was PBMCs. These receptors were obtained from a woman aged 25-40 years in good health and CMV-seropositive.

This chain uses TRBV5-5 with TRBJ1-1, with 9 nucleotides matching TRBD1. Germline CDR1 SGHKS, CDR2 YYEKEE (reference sequence). Unmatched junction bases numbered 4, after V lost 3 bases and J lost 4 bases. The CDR3 has 14 residues. CDR3 amino acids: CASSWDRASTEAFF. The CDR3 nucleotides are TGTGCCAGCAGCTGGGACAGGGCTTCCACTGAAGCTTTCTTT. The variable domain in full, completed from reference TRBV5-5 and TRBJ1-1, reads DAGVTQSPTHLIKTRGQQVTLRCSPISGHKSVSWYQQVLGQGPQFIFQYYEKEERGRGNFPDRFSARQFPNYSSELNVNALLLGDSALYLCASSWDRASTEAFFGQGTRLTVV.

The rearrangement links TRBV6-5 to TRBJ2-5; D might be TRBD1 (5 bases). Germline V gene data show CDR1 as MNHEY and CDR2 as SVGAGI. Trimming took off 2 bases at V and 7 bases at J, with 14 bases between the two ends. The CDR3 is 14 residues long. The CDR3 reads CASSYADTGGTQYF. As DNA, the CDR3 is TGTGCCAGCAGTTACGCGGACACAGGCGGGACCCAGTACTTC.

This clone was seen just once. The chain couples TRBV9 to TRBJ2-5, with TRBD1 identical over 9 bases. Trimming cost V 4 bases and J 4 bases; bases outside gene matches: 8. The CDR3 is 15 amino acids. Germline CDR1 and CDR2: SGDLS and YYNGEE. The chain's CDR3 is CASSSRQGVRETQYF. In DNA, the CDR3 is TGTGCCAGCAGCTCCCGACAGGGGGTGCGAGAGACCCAGTACTTC. The full variable domain, completed using reference TRBV9 and TRBJ2-5, is DSGVTQTPKHLITATGQRVTLRCSPRSGDLSVYWYQQSLDQGLQFLIQYYNGEERAKGNILERFSAQQFPDLHSELNLSSLELGDSALYFCASSSRQGVRETQYFGPGTRLLVL.

The chain recombines TRBV9 with TRBJ1-6, with D possibly matching TRBD1 (5 bases). Trimming removed 0 bases from V and 5 bases from J, with 15 bases in between. Germline CDR1 SGDLS, CDR2 YYNGEE. The CDR3 has 17 amino acids. The CDR3 coding sequence is TGTGCCAGCAGCGTAGCCGCAGGGCCCCTTGATAATTCACCCCTCCACTTT. It yields the protein CASSVAAGPLDNSPLHF.

This chain joins TRBV7-2 and TRBJ1-4; 9 bases agree with TRBD1. The V gene's germline CDR1 is SGHTA and CDR2 FQGNSA. The CDR3 covers 14 residues. With V trimmed by 5 bases and J by 9 bases, 7 bases remained unmatched. This CDR3 is CASSLGTGIQKLFF. In nucleotides, the CDR3 is TGTGCCAGCAGCCTCGGGACAGGGATACAAAAACTGTTTTTT.

This clone was observed once. The chain joins TRBV4-1 to TRBJ2-2, with TRBD2 matching over 9 bases. The CDR3 sequence is 18 residues long. Trimming cost V 1 base and J 3 bases; bases outside gene matches: 9. Germline-derived CDR1 and CDR2 are MGHRA and YSYEKL. DNA of the CDR3: TGCGCCAGCAGCCAAGTTAAGAGGCGGGGGGGAGACACCGGGGAGCTGTTTTTT. This gives the protein CASSQVKRRGGDTGELFF.

This clone showed up just a few times. The chain joins TRBV23-1 to TRBJ1-5; unclear D gene. TRBV23-1 is an open reading frame whose function is uncertain. The V end lost 2 bases, the J end lost 5 bases, and 7 bases lay between the germline ends. The CDR3 sequence is 13 residues long. CDR3 bases: TGCGCCAGCAGTCAACAGGAGGATCAGCCCCAGCATTTT. It codes for CASSQQEDQPQHF.

Notes on this clone: Other nucleotide sequences in the sample specify the same CDR3. The chain has TRBV27 and TRBJ1-2; D is unclear. The germline CDR1 and CDR2 sequences are MNHEY and SMNVEV (reference sequence). The CDR3 extends over 13 amino acids. V was trimmed by 2 bases and J by 8 bases, leaving 12 bases between them. This CDR3 is CASSLRGGYGYTF. The CDR3 DNA reads TGTGCCAGCAGTTTACGGGGAGGGTACGGCTACACCTTC.

This chain uses TRBV14 with TRBJ2-7, with a weak D call TRBD1 (5 bases). The CDR3 sequence is 14 residues long. Deletions cut 4 bases from V and 2 bases from J, with 12 bases between. Germline V gene lookup returns CDR1 SGHDN and CDR2 FVKESK. In DNA form, the CDR3 reads TGTGCCAGCAGCCCAATGAGGACACCCTACGAGCAGTACTTC. Protein sequence: CASSPMRTPYEQYF. Full variable domain (remainder filled in from reference TRBV14 and TRBJ2-7): EAGVTQFPSHSVIEKGQTVTLRCDPISGHDNLYWYRRVMGKEIKFLLHFVKESKQDESGMPNNRFLAERTGGTYSTLKVQPAELEDSGVYFCASSPMRTPYEQYFGPGTRLTVT.

This chain links TRBV29-1 with TRBJ1-1, with 8 bases that match TRBD1. The CDR3 length is 13 residues. Per germline, CDR1 SQVTM and CDR2 ANQGSEA. The junction had 2 bases not matched to a gene; V was cut back by 4 bases and J by 1 base. CDR3 sequence reads: CSVVQGANTEAFF. The CDR3 bases are TGCAGCGTTGTGCAGGGGGCGAACACTGAAGCTTTCTTT.